Given below is one TCR beta chain in context. Its cognate antigen is unknown. This record comes from a study of OX40 agonist ivuxolimab in advanced cancers. Overall study results and limits: Expanded clones tended on average to be more numerous among CD8+ T cells than CD4+.

Here immunoSEQ multiplex PCR was the method, and the copy in TCRdb shows in-frame clones only, minus some. This sample carries 65,000 to 80,000 clones, 93% of them seen once, and the ten largest clones take roughly 6.5%. CDR1 is LNHDA and CDR2 is SQIVND in the germline V gene (reference sequence). The CDR3 consists of 15 residues. Trimming stripped 6 bases from V and 7 bases from J, with 16 bases between. This TCR was recovered from an adult with an advanced solid tumor such as melanoma, head and neck, liver or kidney cancer. The V call is TRBV19, the J call TRBJ1-6; D not resolved. The sample consisted of CD4+ or CD8+ T cells sorted from blood, taken in a trial of the OX40 agonist ivuxolimab. This chain's CDR3 is CASRPIDRRNSPLHF. Here the CDR3 DNA reads TGTGCCAGTAGACCTATCGACCGAAGAAATTCACCCCTCCACTTT. Complete variable domain (other parts from reference TRBV19 and TRBJ1-6): DGGITQSPKYLFRKEGQNVTLSCEQNLNHDAMYWYRQDPGQGLRLIYYSQIVNDFQKGDIAEGYSVSREKKESFPLTVTSAQKNPTAFYLCASRPIDRRNSPLHFGNGTRLTVT.